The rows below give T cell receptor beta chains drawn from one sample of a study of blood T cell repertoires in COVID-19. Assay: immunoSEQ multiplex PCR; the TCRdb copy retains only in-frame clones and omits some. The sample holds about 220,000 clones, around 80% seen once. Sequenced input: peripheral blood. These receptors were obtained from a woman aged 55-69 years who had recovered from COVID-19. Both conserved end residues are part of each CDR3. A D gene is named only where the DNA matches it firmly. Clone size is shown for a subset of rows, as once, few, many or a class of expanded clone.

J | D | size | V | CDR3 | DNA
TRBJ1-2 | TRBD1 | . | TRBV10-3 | CAIRGTGREANYGYTF | TGTGCCATCAGAGGGACAGGGAGGGAAGCTAACTATGGCTACACCTTC
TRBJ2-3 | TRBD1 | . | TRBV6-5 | CASSRGWDTQYF | TGTGCCAGCAGCAGGGGGTGGGATACGCAGTATTTT
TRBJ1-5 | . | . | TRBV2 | CASRQGRNQPQHF | TGTGCCAGCAGACAGGGCCGCAATCAGCCCCAGCATTTT
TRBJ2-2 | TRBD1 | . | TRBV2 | CASSVTGGVLSTGELFF | TGTGCCAGCAGTGTTACAGGGGGCGTACTCAGCACCGGGGAGCTGTTTTTT
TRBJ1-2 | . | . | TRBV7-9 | CAIKLTGWPYGYTF | TGTGCCATTAAGTTAACAGGATGGCCCTATGGCTACACCTTC
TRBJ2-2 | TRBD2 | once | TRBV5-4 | CASSSAGGPTGELFF | TGTGCCAGCAGCTCGGCGGGGGGTCCAACCGGGGAGCTGTTTTTT
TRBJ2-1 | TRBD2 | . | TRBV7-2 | CASSLATSGVYNEQFF | TGTGCCAGCAGCTTAGCGACTAGCGGGGTTTACAATGAGCAGTTCTTC
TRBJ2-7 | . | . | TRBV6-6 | CASRDRPGVTYEQYF | TGTGCCAGCCGCGATCGGCCAGGGGTAACCTACGAGCAGTACTTC
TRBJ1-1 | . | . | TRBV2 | CASRFTYRYHNTEAFF | TGTGCCAGCAGGTTCACCTACAGGTATCATAACACTGAAGCTTTCTTT
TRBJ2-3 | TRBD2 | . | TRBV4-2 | CASSQGLAGGPQDTQYF | TGTGCCAGCAGCCAAGGATTAGCGGGGGGGCCACAAGATACGCAGTATTTT
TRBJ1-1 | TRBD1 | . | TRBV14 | CASRRQGRDEAFF | TGTGCCAGCAGACGACAGGGGAGGGATGAAGCTTTCTTT
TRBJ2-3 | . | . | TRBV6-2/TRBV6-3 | CASSYIRGPDTQYF | TGTGCCAGCAGTTACATCAGGGGCCCAGATACGCAGTATTTT
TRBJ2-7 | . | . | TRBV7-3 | CASSTKGGHEQYF | TGTGCCAGCAGCACAAAAGGGGGACACGAGCAGTACTTC
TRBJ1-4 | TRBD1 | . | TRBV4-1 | CASSRLDRGGNEKLFF | TGCGCCAGCAGCCGCTTGGACAGGGGAGGTAATGAAAAACTGTTTTTT
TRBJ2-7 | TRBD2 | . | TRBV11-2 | CASSPFRGGGEQYF | TGTGCCAGCAGCCCCTTCCGGGGGGGTGGCGAGCAGTACTTC
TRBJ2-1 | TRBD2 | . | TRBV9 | CASSAGLARGNEQFF | TGTGCCAGCAGCGCGGGACTAGCGCGGGGCAATGAGCAGTTCTTC
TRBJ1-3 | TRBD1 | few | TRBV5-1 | CASSPSDRVGGNTIYF | TGCGCCAGCAGCCCATCGGACAGGGTGGGAGGAAACACCATATATTTT
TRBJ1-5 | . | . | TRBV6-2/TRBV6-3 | CASSARGGSWEPQHF | TGTGCCAGCAGTGCCCGGGGAGGGTCGTGGGAGCCCCAGCATTTT
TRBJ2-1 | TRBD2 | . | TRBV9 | CASSVAWRGDYNEQFF | TGTGCCAGCAGCGTAGCTTGGCGGGGGGACTACAATGAGCAGTTCTTC
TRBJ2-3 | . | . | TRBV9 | CASSPRRTATGGYGTQYF | TGTGCCAGCAGCCCCCGACGGACAGCCACTGGGGGTTATGGTACGCAGTATTTT
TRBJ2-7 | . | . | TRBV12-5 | CASGTYREYEQYF | TGTGCTAGTGGTACATACAGGGAGTACGAGCAGTACTTC
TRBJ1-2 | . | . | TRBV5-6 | CASRDISANYGYTF | TGTGCCAGCAGGGACATATCAGCTAACTATGGCTACACCTTC
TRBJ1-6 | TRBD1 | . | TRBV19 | CASSRDRGSPLHF | TGTGCCAGTAGCCGGGACAGGGGTTCACCCCTCCACTTT
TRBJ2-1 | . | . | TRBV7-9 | CASSSPSDYNEQFF | TGTGCCAGCAGCTCTCCCTCAGACTACAATGAGCAGTTCTTC
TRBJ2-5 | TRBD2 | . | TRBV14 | CASSLRTSGFYQETQYF | TGTGCCAGCAGCTTACGGACTAGCGGGTTTTACCAAGAGACCCAGTACTTC
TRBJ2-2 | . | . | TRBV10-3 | CAISATGDTGELFF | TGTGCCATCAGTGCAACGGGGGACACCGGGGAGCTGTTTTTT
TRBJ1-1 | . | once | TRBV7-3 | CASSEGWNTEAFF | TGTGCCAGCAGCGAGGGTTGGAACACTGAAGCTTTCTTT
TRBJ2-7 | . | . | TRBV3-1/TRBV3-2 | CASSQGYYEQYF | TGTGCCAGCAGCCAAGGTTACTACGAGCAGTACTTC
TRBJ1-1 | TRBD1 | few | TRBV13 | CASSLGDRVTEAFF | TGTGCCAGCAGCTTAGGGGACAGGGTCACTGAAGCTTTCTTT
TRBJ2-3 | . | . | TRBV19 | CASSFRGDTQYF | TGTGCCAGTAGTTTCCGCGGCGATACGCAGTATTTT
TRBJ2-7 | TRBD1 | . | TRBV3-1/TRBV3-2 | CASSQETGIYVEQYF | TGTGCCAGCAGCCAAGAGACAGGGATCTACGTCGAGCAGTACTTC
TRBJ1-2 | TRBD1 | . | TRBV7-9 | CASSRPPRTGGYGYTF | TGTGCCAGCAGTCGCCCGCCTCGGACAGGGGGCTATGGCTACACCTTC
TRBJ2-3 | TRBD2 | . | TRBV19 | CASSIGGGISASRTQYF | TGTGCCAGTAGTATAGGGGGGGGGATTTCCGCCAGCCGTACGCAGTATTTT
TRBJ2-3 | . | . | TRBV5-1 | CASSLDSGTDTQYF | TGCGCCAGCAGCTTGGATAGCGGAACAGATACGCAGTATTTT
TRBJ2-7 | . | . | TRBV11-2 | CASSLGAVSSYEQYF | TGTGCCAGCAGCTTAGGTGCGGTTAGTTCCTACGAGCAGTACTTC
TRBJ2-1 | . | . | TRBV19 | CASHGIVGRGQPSSYNEQFF | TGTGCCAGTCACGGAATAGTGGGCAGGGGTCAGCCTAGCTCCTACAATGAGCAGTTCTTC
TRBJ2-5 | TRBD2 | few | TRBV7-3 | CASSLQRGAQETQYF | TGTGCCAGCAGCCTGCAGCGGGGGGCCCAAGAGACCCAGTACTTC
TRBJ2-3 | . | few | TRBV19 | CASSRVGGPTDTQYF | TGTGCCAGTAGTCGGGTGGGAGGACCCACAGATACGCAGTATTTT
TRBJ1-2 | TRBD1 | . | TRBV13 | CASSSFSLDRVGYTF | TGTGCCAGCAGCTCCTTCAGCCTCGACAGGGTCGGCTACACCTTC
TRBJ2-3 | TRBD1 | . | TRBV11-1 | CASSPGTGTADTQYF | TGTGCCAGCAGCCCCGGGACAGGGACGGCAGATACGCAGTATTTT
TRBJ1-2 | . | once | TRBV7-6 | CASSLDPVPFRYGYTF | TGTGCCAGCAGCTTAGATCCAGTCCCTTTTCGCTATGGCTACACCTTC
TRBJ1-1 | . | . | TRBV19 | CASTAGYSTEAFF | TGTGCCAGTACGGCGGGGTACAGCACTGAAGCTTTCTTT
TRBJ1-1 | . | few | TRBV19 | CASSTGFLSMNTEAFF | TGTGCCAGTAGTACAGGGTTTCTCTCTATGAACACTGAAGCTTTCTTT
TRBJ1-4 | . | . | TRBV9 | CASSAPEAMKLFF | TGTGCCAGCAGCGCTCCGGAGGCCATGAAACTGTTTTTT
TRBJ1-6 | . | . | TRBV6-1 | CASSPTGSSPLHF | TGTGCCAGCAGCCCCACAGGGAGCTCACCCCTCCACTTT
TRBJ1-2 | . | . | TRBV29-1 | CSVERGSGALGYTF | TGCAGCGTTGAACGGGGCTCAGGGGCTCTGGGCTACACCTTC
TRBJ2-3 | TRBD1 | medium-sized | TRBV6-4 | CASSEGQGADTQYF | TGTGCCAGCAGTGAAGGACAGGGGGCAGATACGCAGTATTTT
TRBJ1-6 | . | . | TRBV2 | CASSEEDIFSSPLHF | TGTGCCAGCAGTGAAGAGGACATTTTTAGTTCACCCCTCCACTTT
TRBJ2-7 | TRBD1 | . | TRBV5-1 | CASSLGGTGAYEQYF | TGCGCCAGCAGCTTGGGTGGGACAGGGGCCTACGAGCAGTACTTC
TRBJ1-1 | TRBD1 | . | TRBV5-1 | CASSSGQGDTEAFF | TGCGCCAGCAGTTCTGGACAGGGGGACACTGAAGCTTTCTTT
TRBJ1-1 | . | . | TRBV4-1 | CASSLVLNTEAFF | TGCGCCAGCAGCCTCGTCCTCAACACTGAAGCTTTCTTT
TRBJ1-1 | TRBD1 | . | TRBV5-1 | CASRGQGAEGAFF | TGCGCCAGCAGGGGACAGGGGGCGGAGGGAGCTTTCTTT